The clone carrying this T cell receptor beta chain turned up a few times. Its cognate antigen is unknown. This sample is drawn from a study of neurological immune-mediated disorders. Points from the study as a whole: The most TCR clonal expansion was seen in HTLV-1-associated myelopathy, and the least was seen in multiple sclerosis, which fell below healthy controls.

The time point: longitudinal time-point 2. The unsorted libraries were made from 2 million PBMCs kept at -80 C. The CDR3 is 14 residues long. J gave up 4 bases and V 3 bases, and 8 bases lay outside the gene matches. CDR1 is DFQATT, CDR2 SNEGSKA, per germline (reference sequence). Every sequencing run generated in excess of 160 million TCR-beta sequences. These sequences covered 15-18 subjects. A single record per CDR3 protein comes from TCRdb applying MiXCR to the 5' RACE reads. Of 81,000 or so distinct CDR3 sequences detected, less than 15% appear once; the ten largest clones hold roughly 5%. The sequenced sample was PBMCs. V usage is TRBV20-1 and J usage is TRBJ2-7; TRBD1 aligns across 8 bases. The TCR originated in a female donor with HTLV-1-associated myelopathy (HAM/TSP). DNA of the CDR3: TGCAGTGCTAGTCAGACAGGGGATTGGTACGAGCAGTACTTC. The encoded protein is CSASQTGDWYEQYF.